The present entry profiles one TCR beta chain with its context. No cognate antigen has been identified for it. The sample holds no much larger clone one base away, and base qualities are not on file. The CDR3 regions of human TCRbeta chains were analyzed by immunosequencing. The original pipeline was this. Repertoire TCRs were checked for matches against a reference library of SARS-CoV-2-specific TCRs that had been generated using the MIRA antigen-specificity platform. Breadth meant the fraction of unique TCRs that were SARS-CoV-2-associated, whereas depth meant the fraction of total T cells that were SARS-CoV-2-associated. Each spike-specific TCR was assigned to its reactive spike region and to a CD4 or CD8 class using the MIRA data. Log10-transformed breadth and depth values were compared by one-way ANOVA with Sidak's multiple comparisons tests. TCRdb holds this immuneACCESS table with in-frame rearrangements only. Some clones are missing; in checked studies, unresolved V genes explain under half, and the rest has no known cause. D and trimming come from the DNA, and the V and J calls and clone size come from that table. Recorded for this sample are almost 95,000 clones; 85% of them occurred a single time. The leading ten clones occupy roughly 4.7% of the sample.

The sample comes from a study of T cell responses to AZD1222 COVID-19 vaccine (dated by TCRdb to the early 2020s). Regarding the complete study: TCR sequencing covered roughly 230 trial participants: about 210 given two doses of AZD1222 and about 26 given two doses of MenACWY control vaccine. Enrollment into the trials was organized by age into subgroups of 18-55, 56-69 and 70-plus years, and those subgroups contained roughly 150, 30 and 60 TCR-sequenced participants, respectively.

V gives up 10 bases and J gives up 2 bases, and the segment between their germline ends measures 15 bases. CDR1 MDHEN and CDR2 SYDVKM were looked up in the germline V gene. The CDR3 spans 14 residues, from the cysteine through the phenylalanine. The CDR3 DNA has 42 bases and is translated from base 1. Broad study findings and their caveats: Nearly half of unique spike-specific TCRs reportedly recognized epitopes outside regions mutated in the B.1.351 and B.1.1.7 variants. Conclusions about previously exposed vaccinees are limited because only six or seven AZD1222 recipients were SARS-CoV-2 seropositive at baseline. In the small 56-69-year group, the increase in depth fell short of significance, most likely because of low power. After two AZD1222 doses, spike-specific TCR breadth and depth were significantly higher than at day 0 and than in MenACWY recipients. Because no day 14 peak-response samples were available, repertoires were characterized only after the peak T cell response. Most participants were white British and females outnumbered males, and the authors suggested that clonal diversity may have been underestimated. CD4 TCRs associated with the vaccine covered the entire spike protein, and the dominant responses were in regions 160-218 and 743-854.

In the paper's terms, the time point label means: about 28 days (+/-7) after the second vaccine dose. AZD1222 recipients with second doses at about 4 weeks or about 12 weeks were pooled, because spike-specific TCR depth and breadth did not differ between schedules. Vaccinee samples came from UK trials COV001 and COV002, including a single-blind randomized controlled phase 2/3 trial of AZD1222 (ChAdOx1 nCoV-19) in healthy adults. For TCRbeta chain sequencing, PBMC samples from trial participants were taken at day 0 and at day 28 after the second dose. The clonotype was recovered from an adult who received the AZD1222 COVID-19 vaccine. Here the chain combines TRBV28 and TRBJ2-4; D gene: possibly TRBD2, on 7 matching bases. Sequenced here: peripheral blood, sampled 28 days after the second AZD1222 dose. CDR3 protein: CATGGGGPKNIQYF. The DNA sequence reads TGTGCCACCGGAGGGGGGGGGCCCAAAAACATTCAGTACTTC.